Listed here are 10 T cell receptor beta chains from one sample, sequenced in a study of T cells in Graves' hyperthyroidism and ophthalmopathy (dated by TCRdb to between 2017 and 2020). Library creation used multiplex PCR. This sample was sequenced with an Illumina HiSeq 2000. The TCR beta CDR3 regions were amplified from the RNA transcripts. The TCR CDR3 was subjected to a first round of RT-PCR using the HTBI primer set and the Qiagen OneStep RT-PCR kit. TCRdb trimmed the raw reads at Q25, called clones with MiXCR and kept productive beta chains. Here each entry gathers all rows of one CDR3 protein and keeps the most common genes and DNA. Across this sample there are under 300,000 distinct CDR3 sequences, with approximately 13% seen only once. 7.9% of the sample comes from the top ten. The specimen was blood. These receptors came from a middle-aged woman with Graves' hyperthyroidism.

The sample holds many counts of this clonotype. The chain uses TRBV30 and TRBJ2-1; possibly TRBD1 or TRBD2 for D (6 bases each). There are 12 residues in the CDR3. Germline-derived CDR1 and CDR2 are GTSNPN and SVGIG (reference sequence). Trimming removed 5 bases at V and 8 bases at J, with 13 bases between. The DNA for the CDR3 is TGTGCCTGGGACCTTGGGGGGCATGAGCAGTTCTTC. Protein: CAWDLGGHEQFF.

The chain employs TRBV29-1 and TRBJ2-1, with TRBD2 identical over 8 bases. The CDR3 runs 16 residues. Trimming cost V 0 bases and J 5 bases; bases outside gene matches: 9. The germline gives CDR1 SQVTM, CDR2 ANQGSEA. CDR3 in amino acids: CSVEDRYRTSNNEQFF. The CDR3 region has the DNA TGCAGCGTTGAAGATCGTTATAGGACTAGCAACAATGAGCAGTTCTTC.

This clonotype was observed at least ten times. J is TRBJ2-1 and V is TRBV7-9, with D possibly being TRBD1 or TRBD2 (5 bases each). CDR1 and CDR2 (germline): SEHNR, FQNEAQ (reference sequence). CDR3 length: 13 residues. The V and J ends lost 4 bases and 9 bases respectively, with 13 bases between them. CDR3 residues: CASSSGLGSEQFF. The DNA of the CDR3 is TGTGCCAGCAGCTCGGGGCTGGGGAGTGAGCAGTTCTTC.

This clonotype was seen many times. The rearrangement links TRBV4-1 to TRBJ1-1; the D gene is possibly TRBD1 (5 bases). Germline V CDR1 and CDR2: MGHRA, YSYEKL. V was clipped by 4 bases and J by 6 bases, with 12 bases between them. This CDR3 contains 13 residues. The CDR3 loop is CASSLVPGAEAFF. The CDR3 DNA reads TGCGCCAGCAGCCTCGTTCCGGGGGCTGAAGCTTTCTTT.

This clonotype showed up many times. CDR3 sequence: CSAALTGDTDTQYF. CDR3 DNA sequence: TGCAGTGCCGCTTTGACAGGGGACACAGATACGCAGTATTTT. This chain connects TRBV20-1 to TRBJ2-3; 8 bases agree with TRBD1. Trimming cost V 6 bases and J 2 bases; bases outside gene matches: 7. CDR1 is DFQATT, CDR2 SNEGSKA, per germline (reference sequence). The CDR3 loop spans 14 amino acids.

Comments on this clonotype: A much larger clone differs from this one at a single base, so this may be a read error. The chain has TRBV2 and TRBJ2-2, with 8 bases fitting TRBD1. The CDR3 totals 14 residues. Germline CDR1 SNHLY, CDR2 FYNNEI. The CDR3 nucleotides are TGTGTCAGCAGTGGACAGGGGAACACCGGGGAGCTGTTTTTT. It specifies CVSSGQGNTGELFF.

The chain couples TRBV5-1 to TRBJ2-1; 7 bases align to TRBD2. The CDR3 is made up of 16 amino acids. Germline-derived CDR1 and CDR2 are SGHRS and YFSETQ. Losses at the gene ends were 0 bases for V and 6 bases for J; bases not matched to a gene: 9. CDR3 sequence reads: CASSLAPAGRLNEQFF. The CDR3 DNA follows: TGCGCCAGCAGCTTGGCCCCAGCGGGAAGGCTCAATGAGCAGTTCTTC.

Ten or more counts support this clonotype. A read error may produce the germline difference seen at one junction end. The rearrangement links TRBV6-1 to TRBJ1-1; D may be TRBD1 (6 bases). The CDR3 is 16 residues long. Germline CDR1 is MNHNS and CDR2 is SASEGT. The DNA for the CDR3 is TGTACCAGCAGTTATTCTCCGGGACATAGGGACACTGAAGCTTTCTTT. Its protein is CTSSYSPGHRDTEAFF.

This clonotype was seen repeatedly, ten times or more. The chain combines TRBV28 with TRBJ2-5; TRBD1 aligns across 10 bases. This CDR3 has 15 amino acids. Germline loops: CDR1 MDHEN, CDR2 SYDVKM. With 6 bases clipped from V and 2 bases from J, the junction kept 6 bases outside the gene matches. This CDR3 reads CASRSDRGIQETQYF. The CDR3 DNA reads as TGTGCCAGCAGATCGGACAGGGGGATTCAAGAGACCCAGTACTTC. Variable domain in full (rest from reference TRBV28 and TRBJ2-5): DVKVTQSSRYLVKRTGEKVFLECVQDMDHENMFWYRQDPGLGLRLIYFSYDVKMKEKGDIPEGYSVSREKKERFSLILESASTNQTSMYLCASRSDRGIQETQYFGPGTRLLVL.

The chain couples TRBV2 to TRBJ1-5, with D possibly being TRBD1 (5 bases). CDR1 and CDR2 (germline): SNHLY, FYNNEI. The CDR3 has 15 amino acids. V was trimmed by 5 bases and J by 1 base, leaving 12 bases between them. CDR3: CASSWGGRSNQPQHF. The CDR3 coding sequence is TGTGCCAGCAGTTGGGGCGGGCGGAGCAATCAGCCCCAGCATTTT.